This is a list of T cell receptor beta chains from one sample in a study of human T cells and chemical hapten exposure. TCRdb re-derived calls from the RACE reads in MiXCR, one entry per CDR3 protein. The table lists about 250,000 distinct CDR3 sequences, around 7% of them singletons, with 1.2% in the top ten. Specimen: whole blood, collected in connection with sensitization to the hapten diphenylcyclopropenone (DPC). The origin of the receptors is a man aged 18 to 30 with alopecia areata. Some clones in this sample may be carry-over from other donors' samples. CDR3s include the opening cysteine and the closing phenylalanine or tryptophan. D genes are given only for firm matches. Where a row states a size, it is once, few, many or the class of an expanded clone; other rows omit it.

clone_size: -; d_call: -; j_call: TRBJ2-5; v_call: TRBV4-1; cdr3_nt: TGCGCCAGCAAGGACAGACGAGGAGAGACCCAGTACTTC; cdr3_aa: CASKDRRGETQYF
clone_size: many; d_call: -; j_call: TRBJ2-3; v_call: TRBV28; cdr3_nt: TGTGCCAGCGAGGCGGGGGCCACAGATACGCAGTATTTT; cdr3_aa: CASEAGATDTQYF
clone_size: -; d_call: -; j_call: TRBJ2-1; v_call: TRBV18; cdr3_nt: TGTGCCAGCTCCCCGGTGGGCGGGGGCCCAAGTGAGCAGTTCTTC; cdr3_aa: CASSPVGGGPSEQFF
clone_size: -; d_call: TRBD2; j_call: TRBJ2-1; v_call: TRBV29-1; cdr3_nt: TGCAGCGATTCCGGGACTAGGGGTGTTGAGCAGTTCTTC; cdr3_aa: CSDSGTRGVEQFF
clone_size: few; d_call: -; j_call: TRBJ1-4; v_call: TRBV5-1; cdr3_nt: TGCGCCAGCAGCTTGCAGCCATCAGATGAAAAACTGTTTTTT; cdr3_aa: CASSLQPSDEKLFF
clone_size: few; d_call: TRBD2; j_call: TRBJ2-1; v_call: TRBV6-4; cdr3_nt: TGTGCCAGCAGTGATGAGACTAGCATAGGGGAGCAGTTCTTC; cdr3_aa: CASSDETSIGEQFF
clone_size: few; d_call: -; j_call: TRBJ2-3; v_call: TRBV12-5; cdr3_nt: TGTGCTAGTGCCGCTACCAGAACTAGCACAGATACGCAGTATTTT; cdr3_aa: CASAATRTSTDTQYF
clone_size: -; d_call: -; j_call: TRBJ1-4; v_call: TRBV4-1; cdr3_nt: TGCGCCAGCAGCCAGAGGCCCCTGAGGGAAAAACTGTTTTTT; cdr3_aa: CASSQRPLREKLFF
clone_size: few; d_call: TRBD2; j_call: TRBJ2-5; v_call: TRBV7-2; cdr3_nt: TGTGCCAGCCACGGGGGGGATAGGGAGACCCAGTACTTC; cdr3_aa: CASHGGDRETQYF
clone_size: few; d_call: TRBD1; j_call: TRBJ2-1; v_call: TRBV27; cdr3_nt: TGTGCCAGCAGTTTAAAGGGGACAGGGGGCTATGAGCAGTTCTTC; cdr3_aa: CASSLKGTGGYEQFF
clone_size: -; d_call: -; j_call: TRBJ2-1; v_call: TRBV7-2; cdr3_nt: TGTGCCGGCACGGGTGGAACCTACAATGAGCAGTTCTTC; cdr3_aa: CAGTGGTYNEQFF
clone_size: few; d_call: -; j_call: TRBJ1-2; v_call: TRBV10-2; cdr3_nt: TGCGCCAGCAGTGAGGGAATTGATGGCTACACCTTC; cdr3_aa: CASSEGIDGYTF
clone_size: -; d_call: -; j_call: TRBJ1-3; v_call: TRBV7-2; cdr3_nt: TGTGCCAGCAGCTACCTCCTAGGATCCTCTGGAAACACCATATATTTT; cdr3_aa: CASSYLLGSSGNTIYF
clone_size: many; d_call: TRBD2; j_call: TRBJ2-7; v_call: TRBV7-9; cdr3_nt: TGTGCCAGCAGCCCCACCAGCGGGACTAGCGGTGGGTACGAGCAGTACTTC; cdr3_aa: CASSPTSGTSGGYEQYF
clone_size: -; d_call: -; j_call: TRBJ1-4; v_call: TRBV5-4; cdr3_nt: TGTGCCAGCATCCTGAACCAGCAGGCAGGTGCAACTAATGAAAAACTGTTTTTT; cdr3_aa: CASILNQQAGATNEKLFF
clone_size: few; d_call: -; j_call: TRBJ2-7; v_call: TRBV5-1; cdr3_nt: TGCGCCAGCAGCACGTTAACAGCACTATCCTACGAGCAGTACTTC; cdr3_aa: CASSTLTALSYEQYF
clone_size: few; d_call: TRBD1; j_call: TRBJ2-7; v_call: TRBV10-3; cdr3_nt: TGTGCCATCAGTACTCTTAGGGGGCGCCGGGTTGACGAGCAGTACTTC; cdr3_aa: CAISTLRGRRVDEQYF
clone_size: -; d_call: -; j_call: TRBJ2-3; v_call: TRBV12-3/TRBV12-4; cdr3_nt: TGTGCCAGCACCCGGACAGACACAGATACGCAGTATTTT; cdr3_aa: CASTRTDTDTQYF
clone_size: -; d_call: -; j_call: TRBJ2-7; v_call: TRBV5-1; cdr3_nt: TGCGCCAGCAGGCTAGACTCGGGGGACGAGCAGTACTTC; cdr3_aa: CASRLDSGDEQYF
clone_size: few; d_call: -; j_call: TRBJ2-1; v_call: TRBV6-2/TRBV6-3; cdr3_nt: TGTGCCAGCAGTCCAACCGCTAGCTTTCGACCCAATGAGCAGTTCTTC; cdr3_aa: CASSPTASFRPNEQFF
clone_size: -; d_call: -; j_call: TRBJ2-2; v_call: TRBV7-8; cdr3_nt: TGTGCCAGCAGCTTAGTCTTTCGGCTTTCCGGGGAGCTGTTTTTT; cdr3_aa: CASSLVFRLSGELFF
clone_size: many; d_call: -; j_call: TRBJ1-6; v_call: TRBV4-3; cdr3_nt: TGCGCCAGCAGCCAAGATTGGGGGGACTCACCCCTCCACTTT; cdr3_aa: CASSQDWGDSPLHF
clone_size: few; d_call: -; j_call: TRBJ2-2; v_call: TRBV7-7; cdr3_nt: TGTGCCAGCAGCGGGGGGGCTCGGACCGGGGAGCTGTTTTTT; cdr3_aa: CASSGGARTGELFF
clone_size: -; d_call: TRBD1; j_call: TRBJ2-3; v_call: TRBV7-7; cdr3_nt: TGTGCCAGCAGCTTAAGGGGACAGGGGACAGATACGCAGTATTTT; cdr3_aa: CASSLRGQGTDTQYF
clone_size: -; d_call: -; j_call: TRBJ2-6; v_call: TRBV6-6; cdr3_nt: TGTGCCAGCACCAACGGCGTGGGGCGGAGCTCTGGGGCCAACGTCCTGACTTTC; cdr3_aa: CASTNGVGRSSGANVLTF
clone_size: few; d_call: -; j_call: TRBJ2-1; v_call: TRBV5-5; cdr3_nt: TGTGCCAGCAGCTTGGGAAGCTCCCTCTACAATGAGCAGTTCTTC; cdr3_aa: CASSLGSSLYNEQFF
clone_size: many; d_call: -; j_call: TRBJ1-1; v_call: TRBV7-9; cdr3_nt: TGTGCCAGCAGCTTAGTTAGAACGGTCTACACTGAAGCTTTCTTT; cdr3_aa: CASSLVRTVYTEAFF
clone_size: many; d_call: TRBD1; j_call: TRBJ1-4; v_call: TRBV2; cdr3_nt: TGTGCCAGCAGTCCTGACAGGGATGGAAAACTGTTTTTT; cdr3_aa: CASSPDRDGKLFF